This T cell receptor beta chain derives from a study of cytomegalovirus exposure and HLA in healthy donors. Whole-study results and caveats: Within the 130 or so validation repertoires, first-cohort TCR clusters tended to co-occur, according to a later analysis. While the bulk of TCR sequences proved rare, some public TCRs turned up in many donors. Listed as cytomegalovirus-associated were 150 or so TCR beta chains. Reports showed the classifier diagnosing cytomegalovirus status with high specificity and sensitivity.

The germline CDR1 and CDR2 sequences are SNHLY and FYNNEI. The CDR3 covers 13 residues. V was pared by 3 bases and J by 4 bases, with 7 bases between. About this clone itself: Its specificity is unknown.

Sequencing used immunoSEQ multiplex PCR; TCRdb keeps in-frame clones, though not all of them. The sample includes 43,000 or so clones, more than 85% seen only once; the top ten take roughly 5.3%. The origin of this receptor is a man aged 18 to 30 in good health and CMV-seronegative. Sequenced: PBMCs. The chain recombines TRBV2 with TRBJ1-5; D not certain. This CDR3 reads CASSDLSNQPQHF. Written as DNA, the CDR3 is TGTGCCAGCAGTGATCTTAGTAATCAGCCCCAGCATTTT.